The T cell receptor beta chain described here comes from a study of cytomegalovirus exposure and HLA in healthy donors. V was shortened by 0 bases and J by 3 bases, with 30 bases between the two germline ends. The CDR3 consists of 22 residues. The germline CDR1 and CDR2 sequences are LNHNV and YYDKDF (reference sequence). The primer mix had 60 Vbeta and 13 Jbeta primers. Produced via immunoSEQ multiplex PCR; TCRdb's table is partial and in-frame only. The table lists approximately 74,000 clones, about 80% of them singletons. Sequencing was carried out using PBMCs. The receptor was isolated from a woman aged 40-49 years in good health and CMV-seronegative. The V call is TRBV15, the J call TRBJ1-3; tentatively, D is TRBD1 (5 bases). CDR3 coding DNA: TGTGCCACCAGCAGAGATCTTTCCGGTGCGGGGGTATACCCTCCGGATGGAAACACCATATATTTT. This encodes CATSRDLSGAGVYPPDGNTIYF.